The 9 T cell receptor beta chains below all came from one sample that was sequenced in a study of T cells after yellow fever vaccination. TCRdb re-called the 5' RACE reads through MiXCR, storing one row per CDR3 protein. The profile shows some 240,000 distinct CDR3 sequences, approximately 5.2% of them singletons. The specimen was CD4+ T cells sorted from PBMCs, collected on the day of the yellow fever booster vaccination. These receptors were taken from a man younger than 30 who received the YFV17D yellow fever vaccine.

This clonotype was counted between two and nine times. The chain employs TRBV13 and TRBJ2-5; maybe TRBD1 (6 bases). Germline V gene data show CDR1 as PRHDT and CDR2 as FYEKMQ (reference sequence). With 5 bases removed from V and 5 bases from J, the gap between germline ends came to 21 bases. The CDR3 has 16 amino acids. The CDR3 loop reads CASSPTTYRARETQYF. DNA for the CDR3: TGTGCCAGCAGCCCAACAACCTACAGGGCCCGGGAGACCCAGTACTTC. Looking up the rest from reference TRBV13 and TRBJ2-5 gives the full variable domain: AAGVIQSPRHLIKEKRETATLKCYPIPRHDTVYWYQQGPGQDPQFLISFYEKMQSDKGSIPDRFSAQQFSDYHSELNMSSLELGDSALYFCASSPTTYRARETQYFGPGTRLLVL.

Ten or more counts support this clonotype. The J gene is TRBJ1-1, the V gene TRBV2, with D hard to call. The ends were cut back, 6 bases at V and 2 bases at J, with 7 bases in the middle. This CDR3 is 12 amino acids long. Germline V lookup: CDR1 SNHLY, CDR2 FYNNEI. DNA for the CDR3: TGTGCCAGCAGGCAGGACAACACTGAAGCTTTCTTT. Translation: CASRQDNTEAFF.

This clonotype showed up many times. This chain links TRBV5-1 with TRBJ1-1; D remains ambiguous. This CDR3 has 14 residues. Per germline, CDR1 SGHRS and CDR2 YFSETQ. Trimming pared 0 bases from V and 1 base from J, leaving 7 bases between. Written as DNA, the CDR3 is TGCGCCAGCAGCTTGGCCCCCCAGAACACTGAAGCTTTCTTT. This sequence encodes CASSLAPQNTEAFF.

This clonotype has a handful of counts. This chain links TRBV6-2 or TRBV6-3 with TRBJ2-7; unclear D gene. The V and J ends lost 8 bases and 2 bases respectively, with 16 bases between them. The CDR3 contains 14 residues. The germline V gene encodes CDR1 MNHEY and CDR2 SVGEGT. The CDR3 loop is CASSPLGGTYEQYV. Written as DNA, the CDR3 is TGTGCCAGCTCCCCCCTCGGTGGAACCTACGAGCAGTACGTC.

The V call is TRBV29-1, the J call TRBJ2-1, with D maybe TRBD1 (6 bases). The CDR3 spans 16 residues. The germline V gene encodes CDR1 SQVTM and CDR2 ANQGSEA. The V gene lost 4 bases and the J gene lost 4 bases, with 20 bases spanning the gap. CDR3 nucleotides: TGCAGCGTTGGGGGACCTACAGGGAATTCATACAATGAGCAGTTCTTC. Amino acid sequence: CSVGGPTGNSYNEQFF.

V gene TRBV3-1 combines with J gene TRBJ2-3, with 12 bases aligning to TRBD2. CDR3 size: 17 residues. Germline V gene sequence: CDR1 LGHDT, CDR2 YNNKEL (reference sequence). V lost 2 bases to trimming and J lost 2 bases; unmatched junction nucleotides: 5. The CDR3 protein is CASSQNLAGGLTDTQYF. In DNA, the CDR3 is TGTGCCAGCAGCCAAAACCTAGCGGGGGGGCTCACAGATACGCAGTATTTT.

The J gene is TRBJ2-2, the V gene TRBV11-2, with 9 positions matching TRBD1. Germline loops: CDR1 SGHAT, CDR2 FQNNGV. The J segment lost 7 bases and the V segment lost 4 bases, leaving 7 bases of the junction unmatched. The CDR3 length is 15 residues. The CDR3 protein is CASSSNRGLGGELFF. The CDR3 nucleotides are TGTGCCAGCAGCTCGAACAGGGGGCTGGGCGGGGAGCTGTTTTTT. Drawing the rest from reference TRBV11-2 and TRBJ2-2, the complete variable domain is EAGVAQSPRYKIIEKRQSVAFWCNPISGHATLYWYQQILGQGPKLLIQFQNNGVVDDSQLPKDRFSAERLKGVDSTLKIQPAKLEDSAVYLCASSSNRGLGGELFFGEGSRLTVL.

The V call is TRBV6-1, the J call TRBJ2-7; D gene uncertain. The CDR3 has 13 amino acids. V gave up 8 bases and J gave up 3 bases, with 14 bases separating them. Per germline, CDR1 MNHNS and CDR2 SASEGT. Here the CDR3 DNA reads TGTGCCAGCCTAAATACCTGGGACTACGAGCAGTACGTC. This codes for CASLNTWDYEQYV.

With respect to this clonotype: The conserved closing phenylalanine or tryptophan is absent in this CDR3, likely reflecting a read error. The chain uses TRBV7-3 and TRBJ2-1, with TRBD1 identical over 8 bases. The trim removed 5 bases at V and 4 bases at J, leaving 4 bases unmatched. Germline CDR1 SGHTA, CDR2 FQGTGA. This CDR3 contains 14 residues. The CDR3 DNA sequence: TGTGCCAGCAGCGACAGGGGACCGTACAATGAGCAGTTCTTA. Its translation: CASSDRGPYNEQFL.